The rows below give T cell receptor beta chains drawn from one sample of a study of CD8+CD57+ T cells in acquired aplastic anemia. TCRdb reprocessed the reads via MiXCR and lists one record per CDR3 protein. The sample yields about 70,000 distinct CDR3 sequences, around half seen once. The sequenced sample was sorted CD4+, CD8+, or CD8+CD57+ T cells (not recorded which) from PBMCs. These receptors all come from a human donor in good health, serving as a control. The CDR3 runs from the conserved cysteine through the conserved F or W. The order of the fields is CDR3 protein, CDR3 DNA, J gene, D gene, clone size, V gene. D genes are given only for firm matches. The listing skips clone size in some rows; elsewhere it reads once, few, many or a size class.

cdr3_aa: CASKVTFLNTEAFF
cdr3_nt: TGTGCCAGCAAGGTGACATTTTTGAACACTGAAGCTTTCTTT
j_call: TRBJ1-1
d_call: .
clone_size: many
v_call: TRBV6-1

cdr3_aa: CASSSYGVYEQYF
cdr3_nt: TGTGCCAGCAGCTCTTACGGGGTCTACGAGCAGTACTTC
j_call: TRBJ2-7
d_call: .
clone_size: .
v_call: TRBV7-6

cdr3_aa: CAIGTGNYGYTF
cdr3_nt: TGTGCCATAGGGACAGGTAACTATGGCTACACCTTC
j_call: TRBJ1-2
d_call: TRBD1
clone_size: .
v_call: TRBV10-3

cdr3_aa: CSALGTGFVDTEAFF
cdr3_nt: TGCAGTGCTTTGGGGACAGGGTTCGTCGACACTGAAGCTTTCTTT
j_call: TRBJ1-1
d_call: TRBD1
clone_size: many
v_call: TRBV20-1

cdr3_aa: CATSRDGTYGYTF
cdr3_nt: TGTGCCACCAGCAGAGATGGGACTTATGGCTACACCTTC
j_call: TRBJ1-2
d_call: .
clone_size: .
v_call: TRBV15

cdr3_aa: CASSLEEGTEAFF
cdr3_nt: TGTGCCAGCAGCTTAGAGGAAGGCACTGAAGCTTTCTTT
j_call: TRBJ1-1
d_call: .
clone_size: medium-sized
v_call: TRBV7-9

cdr3_aa: CASSDRGSGSRETQYF
cdr3_nt: TGCGCCAGCAGTGACCGAGGTAGCGGGTCAAGAGAGACCCAGTACTTC
j_call: TRBJ2-5
d_call: TRBD2
clone_size: .
v_call: TRBV10-1

cdr3_aa: CASSEGNEQYF
cdr3_nt: TGCGCCAGCAGTGAGGGCAACGAGCAGTACTTC
j_call: TRBJ2-7
d_call: .
clone_size: .
v_call: TRBV10-2

cdr3_aa: CAILRGGTTDTQYF
cdr3_nt: TGTGCCATCCTACGGGGGGGTACCACAGATACGCAGTATTTT
j_call: TRBJ2-3
d_call: TRBD2
clone_size: .
v_call: TRBV7-9

cdr3_aa: CASSVQGTGYGYTF
cdr3_nt: TGTGCCAGCAGCGTACAGGGGACAGGCTATGGCTACACCTTC
j_call: TRBJ1-2
d_call: TRBD1
clone_size: many
v_call: TRBV7-9

cdr3_aa: CSVESGPSMYNEQFF
cdr3_nt: TGCAGCGTTGAATCTGGGCCCAGTATGTACAATGAGCAGTTCTTC
j_call: TRBJ2-1
d_call: .
clone_size: .
v_call: TRBV29-1

cdr3_aa: CASSLIGEVYEQYF
cdr3_nt: TGTGCCAGCAGCTTGATAGGGGAGGTTTACGAGCAGTACTTC
j_call: TRBJ2-7
d_call: .
clone_size: many
v_call: TRBV7-9

cdr3_aa: CASRFTGGAGGYTF
cdr3_nt: TGTGCCAGCAGATTCACAGGGGGCGCGGGTGGCTACACCTTC
j_call: TRBJ1-2
d_call: TRBD1
clone_size: .
v_call: TRBV2

cdr3_aa: CATSRGPGQGSTEAFF
cdr3_nt: TGTGCCACCAGCAGGGGGCCGGGACAGGGTAGCACTGAAGCTTTCTTT
j_call: TRBJ1-1
d_call: TRBD1
clone_size: .
v_call: TRBV15

cdr3_aa: CASSLDYSAYEQYF
cdr3_nt: TGTGCCAGCAGCTTAGACTATTCGGCCTACGAGCAGTACTTC
j_call: TRBJ2-7
d_call: .
clone_size: few
v_call: TRBV7-2

cdr3_aa: CASSATGPQETQYF
cdr3_nt: TGTGCCAGCAGTGCGACAGGGCCCCAAGAGACCCAGTACTTC
j_call: TRBJ2-5
d_call: TRBD1
clone_size: .
v_call: TRBV2

cdr3_aa: CASSLFRGRGTDTQYF
cdr3_nt: TGTGCCAGCAGTTTATTCAGGGGTAGGGGGACAGATACGCAGTATTTT
j_call: TRBJ2-3
d_call: .
clone_size: .
v_call: TRBV27

cdr3_aa: CASSSHGGQDYGYTF
cdr3_nt: TGCGCCAGCAGCTCCCACGGGGGCCAGGACTATGGCTACACCTTC
j_call: TRBJ1-2
d_call: .
clone_size: many
v_call: TRBV5-1

cdr3_aa: CASSETTDYGYTF
cdr3_nt: TGTGCCAGCAGTGAGACGACAGACTATGGCTACACCTTC
j_call: TRBJ1-2
d_call: .
clone_size: .
v_call: TRBV2

cdr3_aa: CASSSIRRRSSYNSPLHF
cdr3_nt: TGCGCCAGCAGCAGTATAAGGCGTCGAAGCTCCTATAATTCACCCCTCCACTTT
j_call: TRBJ1-6
d_call: .
clone_size: many
v_call: TRBV5-1

cdr3_aa: CASSEGGRRKYEQYF
cdr3_nt: TGCGCCAGCAGTGAGGGGGGCAGGAGGAAATACGAGCAGTACTTC
j_call: TRBJ2-7
d_call: .
clone_size: .
v_call: TRBV10-2

cdr3_aa: CASTKDETYGYTF
cdr3_nt: TGTGCCAGCACCAAGGACGAAACCTATGGCTACACCTTC
j_call: TRBJ1-2
d_call: .
clone_size: .
v_call: TRBV2

cdr3_aa: CASSEGTGGNYGYTF
cdr3_nt: TGTGCCAGCAGCGAAGGGACAGGGGGCAACTATGGCTACACCTTC
j_call: TRBJ1-2
d_call: TRBD1
clone_size: once
v_call: TRBV7-9

cdr3_aa: CASSLVGGEAQAFF
cdr3_nt: TGCGCCAGCAGCTTGGTGGGGGGGGAGGCTCAAGCTTTCTTT
j_call: TRBJ1-1
d_call: .
clone_size: once
v_call: TRBV5-1

cdr3_aa: CATSNGGFGPEQYF
cdr3_nt: TGCGCCACCTCCAATGGGGGCTTTGGTCCCGAGCAGTACTTC
j_call: TRBJ2-7
d_call: .
clone_size: many
v_call: TRBV5-1

cdr3_aa: CATSRLRTSYNEQFF
cdr3_nt: TGTGCCACCAGCAGACTCCGGACCTCCTACAATGAGCAGTTCTTC
j_call: TRBJ2-1
d_call: .
clone_size: .
v_call: TRBV15

cdr3_aa: CASSKTRGRLQETQYF
cdr3_nt: TGTGCCAGCAGCAAAACCCGCGGACGGTTACAAGAGACCCAGTACTTC
j_call: TRBJ2-5
d_call: .
clone_size: .
v_call: TRBV7-2

cdr3_aa: CASSQGQGANEKLFF
cdr3_nt: TGCGCCAGCAGCCAGGGACAGGGGGCTAATGAAAAACTGTTTTTT
j_call: TRBJ1-4
d_call: TRBD1
clone_size: many
v_call: TRBV4-1

cdr3_aa: CASSLVAGGTYEQYF
cdr3_nt: TGTGCCAGCAGCTTAGTGGCGGGAGGGACCTACGAGCAGTACTTC
j_call: TRBJ2-7
d_call: TRBD2
clone_size: .
v_call: TRBV7-9

cdr3_aa: CAISPGRYEQYF
cdr3_nt: TGTGCCATCAGTCCAGGGAGGTACGAGCAGTACTTC
j_call: TRBJ2-7
d_call: .
clone_size: .
v_call: TRBV10-3

cdr3_aa: CASSTSGDYYEQYF
cdr3_nt: TGTGCCAGCAGCACTAGCGGGGACTACTACGAGCAGTACTTC
j_call: TRBJ2-7
d_call: TRBD2
clone_size: .
v_call: TRBV2

cdr3_aa: CATSDSGAFISF
cdr3_nt: TGTGCCACCAGTGATAGCGGGGCCTTCATTAGCTTC
j_call: TRBJ2-1
d_call: TRBD2
clone_size: .
v_call: TRBV24-1

cdr3_aa: CASSLARQGDYTF
cdr3_nt: TGTGCCAGCAGCTTAGCTCGTCAGGGAGACTACACCTTC
j_call: TRBJ1-2
d_call: .
clone_size: many
v_call: TRBV7-9

cdr3_aa: CASRKGQGWNEQFF
cdr3_nt: TGTGCCAGCAGGAAAGGACAGGGGTGGAATGAGCAGTTCTTC
j_call: TRBJ2-1
d_call: TRBD1
clone_size: once
v_call: TRBV2

cdr3_aa: CASSYDRGIDGYTF
cdr3_nt: TGTGCCAGCAGTTATGACAGGGGGATTGATGGCTACACCTTC
j_call: TRBJ1-2
d_call: TRBD1
clone_size: .
v_call: TRBV6-2/TRBV6-3

cdr3_aa: CASSLSGPYTGEQFF
cdr3_nt: TGTGCCAGCAGCTTATCAGGACCCTACACAGGGGAGCAGTTCTTC
j_call: TRBJ2-1
d_call: .
clone_size: many
v_call: TRBV13

cdr3_aa: CSARTGLNTEQSF
cdr3_nt: TGCAGTGCCCGGACAGGGCTGAACACTGAGCAGTCCTTC
j_call: TRBJ2-1
d_call: TRBD1
clone_size: .
v_call: TRBV20-1

cdr3_aa: CASSRGSYNEQFF
cdr3_nt: TGTGCCAGTAGTCGGGGGTCCTACAATGAGCAGTTCTTC
j_call: TRBJ2-1
d_call: .
clone_size: .
v_call: TRBV19

cdr3_aa: CASSIVPGFEQLF
cdr3_nt: TGTGCCAGTAGTATAGTACCTGGGTTTGAGCAGCTCTTC
j_call: TRBJ2-1
d_call: .
clone_size: .
v_call: TRBV19

cdr3_aa: CASSIYRGDTQYF
cdr3_nt: TGTGCCAGCAGTATCTACAGGGGGGATACGCAGTATTTT
j_call: TRBJ2-3
d_call: TRBD1
clone_size: many
v_call: TRBV27

cdr3_aa: CASTYWGTGGDGYTF
cdr3_nt: TGTGCCAGCACCTATTGGGGGACAGGGGGAGATGGCTACACCTTC
j_call: TRBJ1-2
d_call: TRBD1
clone_size: .
v_call: TRBV7-6

cdr3_aa: CASSQEIWGVTGRQYF
cdr3_nt: TGTGCCAGCAGCCAAGAAATTTGGGGCGTTACAGGGAGACAGTACTTC
j_call: TRBJ2-7
d_call: .
clone_size: many
v_call: TRBV14

cdr3_aa: CAISESGQGAYEQYF
cdr3_nt: TGTGCCATCAGTGAGTCCGGACAGGGGGCCTACGAGCAGTACTTC
j_call: TRBJ2-7
d_call: TRBD1
clone_size: .
v_call: TRBV10-3

cdr3_aa: CASSLQGGNSPLHF
cdr3_nt: TGTGCCAGCAGCTTACAGGGCGGCAATTCACCTCTCCACTTT
j_call: TRBJ1-6
d_call: .
clone_size: .
v_call: TRBV7-3

cdr3_aa: CASSLYASGRAESYEQYF
cdr3_nt: TGTGCCAGCAGCTTATATGCTAGCGGGAGGGCCGAGTCCTACGAGCAGTACTTC
j_call: TRBJ2-7
d_call: TRBD2
clone_size: many
v_call: TRBV7-8

cdr3_aa: CATSPGQGANQPQHF
cdr3_nt: TGTGCCACCAGTCCGGGACAGGGGGCGAATCAGCCCCAGCATTTT
j_call: TRBJ1-5
d_call: TRBD1
clone_size: medium-sized
v_call: TRBV15

cdr3_aa: CATSDRASPSEETQYF
cdr3_nt: TGTGCCACCAGTGATCGGGCTAGCCCGAGCGAGGAGACCCAGTACTTC
j_call: TRBJ2-5
d_call: .
clone_size: .
v_call: TRBV24-1

cdr3_aa: CASSTGQGFSSPLHF
cdr3_nt: TGTGCCAGCAGCACGGGACAGGGGTTTAGTTCACCCCTCCACTTT
j_call: TRBJ1-6
d_call: TRBD1
clone_size: .
v_call: TRBV5-4

cdr3_aa: CATSDTDREGPGGYTF
cdr3_nt: TGTGCCACCAGTGACACAGACAGGGAGGGCCCAGGAGGCTACACCTTC
j_call: TRBJ1-2
d_call: TRBD1
clone_size: .
v_call: TRBV24-1

cdr3_aa: CASSRGTGPGEQYF
cdr3_nt: TGTGCCAGCAGCCGTGGGACAGGCCCGGGAGAGCAGTACTTC
j_call: TRBJ2-7
d_call: TRBD1
clone_size: many
v_call: TRBV27